This record concerns one T cell receptor (beta chain) sequence. Trimming stripped 2 bases from V and 4 bases from J, with 18 bases between. This CDR3 has 16 residues. Germline values: CDR1 MNHEY, CDR2 SVGEGT. The data originate from a study of T cells in Graves' hyperthyroidism and ophthalmopathy. There were TCR beta CDR3 regions amplified from RNA transcripts. HTBI primers were the set used in a first-round RT-PCR of the TCR CDR3. TCRdb fed the multiplex PCR reads into MiXCR, producing one record per CDR3 protein. The sample includes under 300,000 distinct CDR3 sequences, approximately 26% of them seen just once.

The chain uses TRBV6-2 or TRBV6-3 and TRBJ2-7; no clear D. Material for sequencing was blood. The TCR comes from a man aged 35 to 55 with Graves' hyperthyroidism that later progressed to Graves' ophthalmopathy. Here the CDR3 reads CASSYATVGVWYEQYF. The CDR3 DNA reads as TGTGCCAGCAGTTACGCCACGGTAGGAGTGTGGTACGAGCAGTACTTC.